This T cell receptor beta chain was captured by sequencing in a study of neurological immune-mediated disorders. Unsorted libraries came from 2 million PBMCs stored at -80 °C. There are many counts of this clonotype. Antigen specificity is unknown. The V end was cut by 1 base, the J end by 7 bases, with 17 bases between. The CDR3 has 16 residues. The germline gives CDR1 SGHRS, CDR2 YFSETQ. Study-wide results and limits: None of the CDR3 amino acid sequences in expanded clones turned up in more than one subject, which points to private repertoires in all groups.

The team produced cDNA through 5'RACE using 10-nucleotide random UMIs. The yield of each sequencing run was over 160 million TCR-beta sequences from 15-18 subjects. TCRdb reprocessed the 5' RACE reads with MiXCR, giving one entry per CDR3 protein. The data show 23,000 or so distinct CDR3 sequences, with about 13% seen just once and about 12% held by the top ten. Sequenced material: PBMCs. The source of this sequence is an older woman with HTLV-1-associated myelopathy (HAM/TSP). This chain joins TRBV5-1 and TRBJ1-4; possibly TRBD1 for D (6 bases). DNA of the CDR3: TGCGCCAGCAGCTTGTCCCTCGGGACAAACCCTGAAAAACTGTTTTTT. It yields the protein CASSLSLGTNPEKLFF. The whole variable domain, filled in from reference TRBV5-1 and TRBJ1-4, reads KAGVTQTPRYLIKTRGQQVTLSCSPISGHRSVSWYQQTPGQGLQFLFEYFSETQRNKGNFPGRFSGRQFSNSRSEMNVSTLELGDSALYLCASSLSLGTNPEKLFFGSGTQLSVL.